The TCR beta chain under discussion was sequenced for a study of T-cell reconstitution after alpha-beta-depleted transplantation in children. The study, taken as a whole, reports: At the one-year point after transplant, T-cell counts and TCRbeta diversity were found to come mostly from T cells that had been newly produced. TCRbeta diversity was high at day 60 in some patients (a result of surviving recipient T cells and thymic progenitors). Alpha-beta T cells about two months after transplant reportedly derived from several hundred expanded graft clones.

Construction of the TCRbeta library involved unique molecular identifiers. TCRdb reprocessed the PCR reads with MiXCR, giving one entry per CDR3 protein. The sample has 580,000 or so distinct CDR3 sequences; about 23% are singletons. This clonotype was picked up a small number of times. Antigen: not known. Material: PBMCs, mostly from graft donor cells, obtained 360 days after TCRalphabeta/CD19-depleted stem cell transplant. The clonotype was recovered from a boy in the first two years of life who had a stem cell transplant for acute myeloid leukemia, so the T cells may come from the graft donor.

The CDR3 spells CSAGGPRGTQPQHF. CDR3 DNA sequence: TGCAGTGCTGGAGGCCCAAGGGGCACTCAGCCCCAGCATTTT. The chain is built from TRBV20-1 and TRBJ1-5, with D possibly TRBD1 on 5 matching bases. The CDR3 length is 14 residues. Germline CDR1 DFQATT, CDR2 SNEGSKA (reference sequence). V lost 5 bases and J 6 bases, leaving 17 bases between the germline ends.